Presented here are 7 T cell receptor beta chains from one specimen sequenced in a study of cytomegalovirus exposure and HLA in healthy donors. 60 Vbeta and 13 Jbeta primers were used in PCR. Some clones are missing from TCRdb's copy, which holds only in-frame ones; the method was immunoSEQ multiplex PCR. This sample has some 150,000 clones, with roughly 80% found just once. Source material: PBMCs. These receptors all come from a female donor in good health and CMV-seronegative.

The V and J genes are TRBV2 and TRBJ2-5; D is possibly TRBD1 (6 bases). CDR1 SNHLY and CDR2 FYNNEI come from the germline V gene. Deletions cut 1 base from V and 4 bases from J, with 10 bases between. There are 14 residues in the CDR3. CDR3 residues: CASSEVDSIETQYF. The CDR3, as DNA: TGTGCCAGCAGTGAAGTGGACAGTATAGAGACCCAGTACTTC.

The CDR3 region is CASSQGGAVQETQYF. The DNA for the CDR3 is TGTGCCAGCAGCCAAGGAGGAGCGGTGCAAGAGACCCAGTACTTC. The chain is built from TRBV14 and TRBJ2-5, with TRBD2 as a possible D gene (5 bases). Germline V gene data show CDR1 as SGHDN and CDR2 as FVKESK. Deletions cut 1 base from V and 2 bases from J, with 11 bases between. The CDR3 is 15 amino acids. The full variable domain, in which reference TRBV14 and TRBJ2-5 provide the parts outside the CDR3, is EAGVTQFPSHSVIEKGQTVTLRCDPISGHDNLYWYRRVMGKEIKFLLHFVKESKQDESGMPNNRFLAERTGGTYSTLKVQPAELEDSGVYFCASSQGGAVQETQYFGPGTRLLVL.

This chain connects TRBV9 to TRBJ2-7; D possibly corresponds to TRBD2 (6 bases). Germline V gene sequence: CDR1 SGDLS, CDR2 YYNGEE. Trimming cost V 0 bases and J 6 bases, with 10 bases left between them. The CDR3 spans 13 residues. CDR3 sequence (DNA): TGTGCCAGCAGCGTAGTTGTGGGAGGCGAGCAGTACTTC. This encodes CASSVVVGGEQYF.

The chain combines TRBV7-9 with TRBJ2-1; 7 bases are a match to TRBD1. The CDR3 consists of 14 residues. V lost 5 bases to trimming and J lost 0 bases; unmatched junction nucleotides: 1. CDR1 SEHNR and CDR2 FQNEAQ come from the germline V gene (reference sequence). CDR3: CASSRDSSYNEQFF. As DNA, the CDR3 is TGTGCCAGCAGCAGGGACAGCTCCTACAATGAGCAGTTCTTC. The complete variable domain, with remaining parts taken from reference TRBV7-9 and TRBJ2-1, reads DTGVSQNPRHKITKRGQNVTFRCDPISEHNRLYWYRQTLGQGPEFLTYFQNEAQLEKSRLLSDRFSAERPKGSFSTLEIQRTEQGDSAMYLCASSRDSSYNEQFFGPGTRLTVL.

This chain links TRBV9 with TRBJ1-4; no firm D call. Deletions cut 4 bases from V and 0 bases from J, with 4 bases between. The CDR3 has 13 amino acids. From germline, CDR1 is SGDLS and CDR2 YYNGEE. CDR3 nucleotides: TGTGCCAGCAGCTCCGCAACTAATGAAAAACTGTTTTTT. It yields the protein CASSSATNEKLFF.

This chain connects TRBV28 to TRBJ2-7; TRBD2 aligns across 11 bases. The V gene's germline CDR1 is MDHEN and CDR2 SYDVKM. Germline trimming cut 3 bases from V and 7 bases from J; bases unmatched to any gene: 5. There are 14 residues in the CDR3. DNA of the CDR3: TGTGCCAGCAGTTTGTTTAGCGGGAGGGGAGAGCAGTACTTC. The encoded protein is CASSLFSGRGEQYF.

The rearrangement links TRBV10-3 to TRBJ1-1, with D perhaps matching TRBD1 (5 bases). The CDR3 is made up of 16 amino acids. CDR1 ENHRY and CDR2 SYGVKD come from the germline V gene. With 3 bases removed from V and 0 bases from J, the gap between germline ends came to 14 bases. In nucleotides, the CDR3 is TGTGCCATCAGTGAAGGGGCAGGGCGGATGAACACTGAAGCTTTCTTT. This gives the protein CAISEGAGRMNTEAFF.